The 16 T cell receptor beta chains given below trace back to one sample, sequenced in a study of blood T cells in healthy people across ages. PCR was performed a second time for roughly 6 to 12 cycles using a sample-barcoded 5' primer and a J-beta primer mix. TCRdb called the 5' RACE reads again in MiXCR, with one record for every CDR3 protein. The table shows over 1,500,000 distinct CDR3 sequences, with roughly 49% occurring only once. Sequenced input: blood. These TCRs come from a woman aged 35 to 49 in good health.

A word on this clonotype: An end of the junction differs from the germline gene, which may be a read error. The chain joins TRBV6-5 to TRBJ1-5; D ambiguous. Germline CDR1 is MNHEY and CDR2 is SVGAGI. The CDR3 covers 13 residues. CDR3 in amino acids: CARRRWVNQPQHF. In DNA form, the CDR3 reads TGTGCCCGCAGACGCTGGGTCAATCAGCCCCAGCATTTT.

This clonotype was counted only a few times. The rearrangement joins TRBV27 to TRBJ2-5; TRBD1 matches at 9 bases. Germline loops: CDR1 MNHEY, CDR2 SMNVEV (reference sequence). The ends lost 6 bases at V and 4 bases at J; junction bases unmatched: 9. The CDR3 loop spans 15 amino acids. The CDR3: CASSTGDRVSETQYF. CDR3 nucleotide sequence: TGTGCCAGCAGCACCGGGGACAGGGTATCAGAGACCCAGTACTTC.

The rearrangement uses TRBV25-1 and TRBJ2-1; TRBD1 matches at 8 bases. V shed 1 base, J shed 3 bases, and the junction held 5 bases outside the gene matches. Per germline, CDR1 MGHDK and CDR2 SYGVNS. This CDR3 is built from 16 residues. CDR3 DNA: TGTGCCAGCAGTGAATCCTGGACAGGGAACTACAATGAGCAGTTCTTC. This gives the protein CASSESWTGNYNEQFF.

This clonotype came up a few times. The rearrangement links TRBV10-3 to TRBJ2-7; perhaps TRBD1 as D (6 bases). The CDR3 is 13 amino acids. The germline V gene encodes CDR1 ENHRY and CDR2 SYGVKD. The ends were cut back, 2 bases at V and 3 bases at J, with 8 bases in the middle. The CDR3 reads CAISEGQYYEQYF. As DNA, the CDR3 is TGTGCCATCAGTGAGGGACAGTACTACGAGCAGTACTTC.

This sequence joins TRBV6-2 or TRBV6-3 and TRBJ2-4; 9 nucleotides line up with TRBD1. Germline CDR1 MNHEY, CDR2 SVGEGT. This CDR3 has 12 residues. Trimming at V came to 6 bases and at J to 9 bases, leaving 3 bases not matched to a gene. CDR3 DNA: TGTGCCAGCAGCGGACAGGGGAGCATTCAGTACTTC. The encoded protein is CASSGQGSIQYF.

This clonotype has just a few counts. V gene TRBV5-1 combines with J gene TRBJ2-5, with D maybe TRBD2 (5 bases). The CDR3 extends over 14 amino acids. Germline V CDR1 and CDR2: SGHRS, YFSETQ. V was shortened by 5 bases and J by 1 base, with 12 bases between the two germline ends. CDR3 sequence (DNA): TGCGCCAGCAGATATGGACTCGGCCAAGAGACCCAGTACTTC. It yields the protein CASRYGLGQETQYF.

The CDR3 reads CASSSEQGVQYF. The CDR3, as DNA: TGCGCCAGCAGCTCTGAACAGGGGGTCCAGTACTTC. The V call is TRBV10-2, the J call TRBJ2-5; TRBD1 matches at 8 bases. The CDR3 contains 12 residues. Germline CDR1 is WSHSY and CDR2 is SAAADI. The J segment lost 10 bases and the V segment lost 6 bases, leaving 7 bases of the junction unmatched.

V and J are TRBV3-1 and TRBJ2-4; D gene ambiguous. The CDR3 length is 15 residues. V lost 3 bases and J lost 0, with 9 bases in between. The V gene's germline CDR1 is LGHDT and CDR2 YNNKEL (reference sequence). The CDR3 coding sequence is TGTGCCAGCAGCCACGACTTATTAGCCAAAAACATTCAGTACTTC. This gives the protein CASSHDLLAKNIQYF.

The CDR3 loop is CASSLRPEDTQYF. The CDR3 coding sequence is TGTGCCAGCAGTTTACGGCCGGAGGATACGCAGTATTTT. V gene TRBV28 combines with J gene TRBJ2-3; D not certain. The V end was cut by 2 bases, the J end by 6 bases, with 9 bases between. Germline-derived CDR1 and CDR2 are MDHEN and SYDVKM. The CDR3 contains 13 residues.

V is TRBV7-3 and J is TRBJ2-1; 10 bases fit TRBD1. The germline V gene encodes CDR1 SGHTA and CDR2 FQGTGA. Unmatched junction bases numbered 3, after V lost 3 bases and J lost 4 bases. CDR3 length equals 15 residues. The CDR3 loop is CASSFAGQGYNEQFF. The CDR3 nucleotides are TGTGCCAGCAGCTTCGCGGGACAGGGGTACAATGAGCAGTTCTTC. The variable domain in full, completed from reference TRBV7-3 and TRBJ2-1, reads GAGVSQTPSNKVTEKGKYVELRCDPISGHTALYWYRQSLGQGPEFLIYFQGTGAADDSGLPNDRFFAVRPEGSVSTLKIQRTERGDSAVYLCASSFAGQGYNEQFFGPGTRLTVL.

The chain carries TRBV28 and TRBJ1-5; TRBD1 is a possible D gene (5 bases). V was shortened by 2 bases and J by 6 bases, with 14 bases between the two germline ends. CDR1 and CDR2 from the germline V gene are MDHEN and SYDVKM. The CDR3 runs 15 residues. The CDR3 nucleotides read TGTGCCAGCAGTTTAAGGGCAGGGAGGGTTCAGCCCCAGCATTTT. Translating it yields CASSLRAGRVQPQHF.

This clonotype was counted only a few times. V and J are TRBV5-1 and TRBJ2-5, with D possibly matching TRBD2 (6 bases). The CDR3 has 15 amino acids. Germline V gene lookup returns CDR1 SGHRS and CDR2 YFSETQ. V was shortened by 0 bases and J by 3 bases, with 12 bases between the two germline ends. Here the CDR3 DNA reads TGCGCCAGCAGCTTGGGTCCTAGCGCCAAAGAGACCCAGTACTTC. Protein: CASSLGPSAKETQYF.

The genes are TRBV6-6 and TRBJ1-6; perhaps TRBD1 as D (6 bases). The V end lost 5 bases, the J end lost 7 bases, and 12 bases lay between the germline ends. The CDR3 has 14 residues. Germline V gene sequence: CDR1 MNHNY, CDR2 SVGAGI (reference sequence). DNA for the CDR3: TGTGCCAGCAGTCACGGACAGCTGAATTCACCCCTCCACTTT. Its protein is CASSHGQLNSPLHF.

The chain uses TRBV4-2 and TRBJ2-7, with 9 bases lining up with TRBD2. V shed 0 bases, J shed 5 bases, and the junction held 5 bases outside the gene matches. Germline V gene lookup returns CDR1 LGHNA and CDR2 YNFKEQ. This CDR3 region has 15 residues. This CDR3 is CASSQEWRGGDEQYF. Written as DNA, the CDR3 is TGTGCCAGCAGCCAAGAATGGCGGGGGGGCGACGAGCAGTACTTC.

The genes are TRBV20-1 and TRBJ2-1; the D gene is possibly TRBD2 (6 bases). There are 16 residues in the CDR3. The V and J ends lost 6 bases and 6 bases respectively, with 24 bases between them. Germline assignment: CDR1 DFQATT and CDR2 SNEGSKA (reference sequence). CDR3 in DNA: TGCAGTGCCGATGCTTTTAGCGGACGAGGGGTCAATGAGCAGTTCTTC. Encoded protein: CSADAFSGRGVNEQFF.

The V gene is TRBV5-1, the J gene TRBJ2-1; no firm D call. The CDR3 contains 15 residues. CDR1 is SGHRS and CDR2 is YFSETQ in the germline V gene. V lost 0 bases, J lost 0 bases, and 7 bases lay in between. The CDR3: CASSLDAPSYNEQFF. In nucleotides, the CDR3 is TGCGCCAGCAGCTTGGACGCCCCCTCCTACAATGAGCAGTTCTTC.